The TCR beta chain described here comes from a study of identical twins. Addition of a universal primer site occurred through template switching, and cDNA carried unique molecular identifiers. A single record per CDR3 protein comes from TCRdb applying MiXCR to the 5' RACE reads. The table has about 1.7 million distinct CDR3 sequences, under 35% seen once; the top ten hold 0.25% to 0.3%. V trimming: 7 bases; J trimming: 1 base; junction bases outside the gene matches: 11. Germline V gives CDR1 SGHRS, CDR2 YFSETQ. The CDR3 runs 16 residues. Study outcomes and limitations: Compared with unrelated sharing, twin-shared out-of-frame alpha sequences had more low-probability sequences. Excess twin sharing in beta out-of-frame sequences was weaker.

Points on this clonotype: Its antigen is unidentified.

Every one of the donors was a healthy Caucasian. Sequencing was done on a sample of cord blood. The V and J genes are TRBV5-1 and TRBJ1-1; 9 bases agree with TRBD1. This clonotype was sampled from a newborn girl in good health. CDR3 region: CASGPLQGAQNTEAFF. The CDR3 coding sequence is TGCGCCAGCGGCCCCTTACAGGGGGCCCAGAACACTGAAGCTTTCTTT.